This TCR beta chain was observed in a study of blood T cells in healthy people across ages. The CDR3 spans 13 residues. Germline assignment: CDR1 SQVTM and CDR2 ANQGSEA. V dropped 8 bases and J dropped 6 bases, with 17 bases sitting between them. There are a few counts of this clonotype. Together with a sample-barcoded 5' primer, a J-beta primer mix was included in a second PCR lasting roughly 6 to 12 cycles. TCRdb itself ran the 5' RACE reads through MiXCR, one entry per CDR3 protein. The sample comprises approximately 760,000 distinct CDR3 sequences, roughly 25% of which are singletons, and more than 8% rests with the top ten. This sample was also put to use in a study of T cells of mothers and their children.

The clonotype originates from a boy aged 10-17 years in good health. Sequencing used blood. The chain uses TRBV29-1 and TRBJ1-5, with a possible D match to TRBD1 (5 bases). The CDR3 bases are TGCAGCTGCCTTGGGACTGACGGTCAGCCCCAGCATTTT. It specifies CSCLGTDGQPQHF.